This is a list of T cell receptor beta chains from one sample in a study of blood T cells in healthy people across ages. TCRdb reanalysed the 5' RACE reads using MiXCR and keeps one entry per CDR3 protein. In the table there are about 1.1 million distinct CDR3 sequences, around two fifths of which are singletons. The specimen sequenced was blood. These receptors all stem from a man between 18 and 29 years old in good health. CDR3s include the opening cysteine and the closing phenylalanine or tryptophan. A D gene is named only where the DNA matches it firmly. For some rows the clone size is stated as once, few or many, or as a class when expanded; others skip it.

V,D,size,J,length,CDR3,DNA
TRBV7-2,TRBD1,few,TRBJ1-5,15,CASSPQTGGLQPQHF,TGTGCCAGCAGCCCCCAGACAGGGGGCCTTCAGCCCCAGCATTTT
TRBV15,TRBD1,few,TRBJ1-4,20,CATSRDLDRVTFAANEKLFF,TGTGCCACCAGCAGAGATTTGGACAGGGTGACCTTTGCAGCTAATGAAAAACTGTTTTTT
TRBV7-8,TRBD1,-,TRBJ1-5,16,CASSPVGTGVNQPQHF,TGTGCCAGCAGCCCCGTTGGGACAGGAGTAAATCAGCCCCAGCATTTT
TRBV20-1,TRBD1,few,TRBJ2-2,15,CSAPRQGGNTGELFF,TGCAGTGCTCCTCGACAGGGTGGGAACACCGGGGAGCTGTTTTTT
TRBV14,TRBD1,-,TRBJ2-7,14,CASSHRDSNYEQYF,TGTGCCAGCAGCCACAGGGACAGCAACTACGAGCAGTACTTC
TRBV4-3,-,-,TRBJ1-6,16,CASSHGRAVDNSPLHF,TGCGCCAGCAGCCATGGGCGGGCGGTGGATAATTCACCCCTCCACTTT
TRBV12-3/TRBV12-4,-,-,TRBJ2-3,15,CASSLAGVATDTQYF,TGTGCCAGCAGTTTAGCGGGGGTGGCCACAGATACGCAGTATTTT
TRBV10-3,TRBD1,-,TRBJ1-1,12,CAIKGTGTEAFF,TGTGCCATCAAAGGGACAGGCACTGAAGCTTTCTTT
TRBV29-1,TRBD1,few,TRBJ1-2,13,CSTGQGGDYGYTF,TGCAGCACCGGACAGGGTGGGGACTATGGCTACACCTTC
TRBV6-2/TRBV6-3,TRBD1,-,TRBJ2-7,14,CASSSMGTGGEQYF,TGTGCCAGCAGTTCTATGGGGACAGGGGGCGAGCAGTACTTC
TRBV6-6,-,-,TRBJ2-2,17,CASSYSGGGTGTGELFF,TGTGCCAGCAGTTACTCAGGGGGGGGGACAGGCACCGGGGAGCTGTTTTTT
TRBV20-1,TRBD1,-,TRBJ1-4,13,CSAPGQGNEKLFF,TGCAGTGCTCCAGGACAGGGTAATGAAAAACTGTTTTTT
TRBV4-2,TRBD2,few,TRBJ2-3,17,CASSQVMAGGSTDTQYF,TGTGCCAGCAGCCAAGTGATGGCGGGGGGGAGCACAGATACGCAGTATTTT
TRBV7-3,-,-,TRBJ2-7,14,CASNLTFPAYEQYF,TGTGCCAGCAACTTAACCTTCCCTGCCTACGAGCAGTACTTC